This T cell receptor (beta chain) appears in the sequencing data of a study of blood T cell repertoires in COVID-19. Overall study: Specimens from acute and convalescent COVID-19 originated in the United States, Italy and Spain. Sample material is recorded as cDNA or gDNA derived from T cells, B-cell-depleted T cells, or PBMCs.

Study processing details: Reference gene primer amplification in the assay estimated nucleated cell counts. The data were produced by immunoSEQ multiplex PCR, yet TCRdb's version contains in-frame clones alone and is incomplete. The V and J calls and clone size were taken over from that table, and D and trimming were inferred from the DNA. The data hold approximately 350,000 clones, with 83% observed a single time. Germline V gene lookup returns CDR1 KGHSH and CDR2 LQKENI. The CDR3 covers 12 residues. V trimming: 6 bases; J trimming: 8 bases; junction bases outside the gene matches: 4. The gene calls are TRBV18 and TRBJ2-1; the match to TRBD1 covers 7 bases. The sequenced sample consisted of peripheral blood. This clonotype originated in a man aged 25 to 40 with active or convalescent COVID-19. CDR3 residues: CASSMTGHEQFF. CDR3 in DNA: TGTGCCAGCTCCATGACAGGGCATGAGCAGTTCTTC.